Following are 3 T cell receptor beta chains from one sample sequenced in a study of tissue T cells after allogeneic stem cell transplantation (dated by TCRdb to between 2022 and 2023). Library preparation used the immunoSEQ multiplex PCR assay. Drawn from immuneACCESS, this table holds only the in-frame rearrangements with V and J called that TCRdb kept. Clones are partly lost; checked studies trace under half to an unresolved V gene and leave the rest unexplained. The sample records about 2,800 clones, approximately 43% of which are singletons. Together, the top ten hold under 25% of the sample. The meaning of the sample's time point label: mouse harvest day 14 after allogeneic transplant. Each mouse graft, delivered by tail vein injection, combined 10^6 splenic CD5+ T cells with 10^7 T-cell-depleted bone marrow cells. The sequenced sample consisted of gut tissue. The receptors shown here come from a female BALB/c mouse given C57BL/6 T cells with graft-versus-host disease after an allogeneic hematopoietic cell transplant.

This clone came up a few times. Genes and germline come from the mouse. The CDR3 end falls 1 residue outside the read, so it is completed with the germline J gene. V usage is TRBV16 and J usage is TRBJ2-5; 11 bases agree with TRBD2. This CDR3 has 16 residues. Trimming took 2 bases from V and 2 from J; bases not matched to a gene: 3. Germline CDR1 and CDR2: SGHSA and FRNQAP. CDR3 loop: CASSLPGLGGQDTQYF. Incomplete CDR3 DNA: TGTGCAAGCAGCTTACCCGGACTGGGGGGCCAAGACACCCAGTAC.

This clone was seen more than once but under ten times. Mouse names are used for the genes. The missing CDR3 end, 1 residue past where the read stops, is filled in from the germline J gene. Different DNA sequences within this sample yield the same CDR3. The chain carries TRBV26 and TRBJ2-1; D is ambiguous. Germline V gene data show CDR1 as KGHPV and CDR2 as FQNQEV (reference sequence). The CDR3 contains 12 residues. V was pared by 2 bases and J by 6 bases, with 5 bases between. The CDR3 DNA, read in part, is TGTGCCAGCAGTCTGGGAGTTGCTGAGCAGTTC. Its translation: CASSLGVAEQF. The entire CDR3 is CASSLGVAEQFF.

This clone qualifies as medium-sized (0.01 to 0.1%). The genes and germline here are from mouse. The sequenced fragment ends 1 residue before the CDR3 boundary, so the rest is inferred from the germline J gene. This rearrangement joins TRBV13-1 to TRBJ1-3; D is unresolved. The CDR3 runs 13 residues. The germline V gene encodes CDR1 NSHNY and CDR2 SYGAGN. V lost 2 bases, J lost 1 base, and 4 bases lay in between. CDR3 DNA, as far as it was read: TGTGCCAGCAGTGACGAATCTGGAAATACGCTCTAT. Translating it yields CASSDESGNTLY. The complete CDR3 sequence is CASSDESGNTLYF.